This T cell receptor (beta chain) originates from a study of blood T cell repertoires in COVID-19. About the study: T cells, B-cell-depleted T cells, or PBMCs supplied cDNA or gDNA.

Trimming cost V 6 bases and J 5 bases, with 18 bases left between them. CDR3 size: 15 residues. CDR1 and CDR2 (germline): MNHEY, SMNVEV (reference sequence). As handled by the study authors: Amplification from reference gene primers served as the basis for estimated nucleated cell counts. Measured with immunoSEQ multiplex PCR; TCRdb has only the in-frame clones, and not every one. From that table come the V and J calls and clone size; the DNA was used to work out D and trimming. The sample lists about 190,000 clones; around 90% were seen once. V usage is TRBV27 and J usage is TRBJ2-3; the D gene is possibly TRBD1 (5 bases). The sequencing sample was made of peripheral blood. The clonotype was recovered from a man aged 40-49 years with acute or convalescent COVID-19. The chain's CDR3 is CASSSGGRVLDTQYF. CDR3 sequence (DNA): TGTGCCAGCAGCTCTGGCGGCAGGGTCCTAGATACGCAGTATTTT.